The 10 T cell receptor beta chains reported below all come from one sample, sequenced in a study of blood T cell repertoires in COVID-19. Libraries were prepared by immunoSEQ multiplex PCR; TCRdb keeps only in-frame clonotypes and omits some of them. The sample yields roughly 220,000 clones, roughly 80% seen once. The sequenced material came from peripheral blood. These TCRs come from a woman in her twenties or thirties who had recovered from COVID-19.

The J gene is TRBJ1-2, the V gene TRBV28; D is ambiguous. With 11 bases removed from V and 2 bases from J, the gap between germline ends came to 15 bases. The CDR3 totals 13 residues. Germline V gene sequence: CDR1 MDHEN, CDR2 SYDVKM. The CDR3 DNA reads TGTGCCTGCCGGCAGCCAGGAAACTATGGCTACACCTTC. Protein sequence: CACRQPGNYGYTF.

The chain couples TRBV6-5 to TRBJ2-1; 11 positions agree with TRBD2. CDR3 size: 15 residues. J was trimmed by 10 bases and V by 8 bases; bases with no gene match: 13. Germline CDR1 is MNHEY and CDR2 is SVGAGI. CDR3 coding DNA: TGTGCCAGCTTTAGCGGGAGGGCGGGAGTTGAAGAGCAGTTCTTC. It translates to CASFSGRAGVEEQFF.

This chain connects TRBV2 to TRBJ1-1, with 9 bases aligning to TRBD1. The length of the CDR3 is 13 residues. V trimming: 7 bases; J trimming: 3 bases; junction bases outside the gene matches: 3. CDR1 and CDR2 (germline): SNHLY, FYNNEI. CDR3 DNA: TGTGCCAGCACGGGACAGGGCGACACTGAAGCTTTCTTT. Translated, it gives CASTGQGDTEAFF.

The V call is TRBV7-2, the J call TRBJ2-3, with a weak D call TRBD1 (6 bases). V dropped 5 bases and J dropped 2 bases, with 14 bases sitting between them. Germline V CDR1 and CDR2: SGHTA, FQGNSA. The CDR3 totals 15 residues. CDR3 sequence: CASSAPGHPTDTQYF. CDR3 coding DNA: TGTGCCAGCAGCGCCCCGGGACACCCCACAGATACGCAGTATTTT.

CDR3 loop: CASLRQIYNSPLHF. The CDR3 DNA reads TGTGCCAGTTTGAGACAGATTTATAATTCACCCCTCCACTTT. This chain connects TRBV28 to TRBJ1-6, with D tentatively TRBD1 (5 bases). Germline lookup yields CDR1 MDHEN and CDR2 SYDVKM. The ends were cut back, 9 bases at V and 4 bases at J, with 13 bases in the middle. This CDR3 comprises 14 residues.

The rearrangement uses TRBV19 and TRBJ2-1; tentative D call: TRBD2 (7 bases). Trimming left V 3 bases short and J 10 bases short, with 19 bases between. Germline values: CDR1 LNHDA, CDR2 SQIVND (reference sequence). This CDR3 has 15 residues. The DNA for the CDR3 is TGTGCCAGTAGTATCTCGTCGGGGGGCGAAGACGAGCAGTTCTTC. Its translation is CASSISSGGEDEQFF.

This chain links TRBV2 with TRBJ2-3, with 10 bases aligning to TRBD1. With V trimmed by 5 bases and J by 5 bases, 7 bases remained unmatched. This CDR3 has 15 amino acids. Germline assignment: CDR1 SNHLY and CDR2 FYNNEI. DNA for the CDR3: TGTGCCAGCAGTTCGGGGACAGGGGCGAGAGATACGCAGTATTTT. As protein: CASSSGTGARDTQYF.

The chain employs TRBV28 and TRBJ1-3; D unresolved. The germline CDR1 and CDR2 sequences are MDHEN and SYDVKM. V lost 11 bases, J lost 0 bases, and 20 bases lay in between. The CDR3 sequence is 16 residues long. CDR3: CASQPLGSPSGNTIYF. In DNA, the CDR3 is TGTGCCTCTCAACCCCTGGGGAGCCCCTCTGGAAACACCATATATTTT.

This clone was detected many times. The V and J genes are TRBV6-1 and TRBJ2-2; 10 positions match TRBD1. V gave up 2 bases and J gave up 7 bases; unmatched junction bases: 7. The V gene's germline CDR1 is MNHNS and CDR2 SASEGT. The length of the CDR3 is 16 residues. CDR3 sequence reads: CASSEMTGGVVGELFF. The CDR3, as DNA: TGTGCCAGCAGTGAAATGACAGGGGGCGTTGTCGGGGAGCTGTTTTTT.

This clone was seen a single time. The chain combines TRBV4-1 with TRBJ2-1; perhaps TRBD2 as D (6 bases). Trimming cost V 6 bases and J 6 bases, with 6 bases left between them. The CDR3 has 11 amino acids. In germline, CDR1 is MGHRA, CDR2 YSYEKL. CDR3 nucleotide sequence: TGCGCCAGCAGAGCGGGCAATGAGCAGTTCTTC. It yields the protein CASRAGNEQFF.